Below, one T cell receptor beta chain is given with its context. Antigen unknown. This sample was taken from a study of OX40 agonist ivuxolimab in advanced cancers. Overall study results and limits: Still undetermined is the antigen specificity of the expanded peripheral T cells. Clones of CD4+ and CD8+ blood T cells grew by week 6 at doses of 0.1 to 3.0 mg/kg.

Cycle 7 day 1, cycle 4 day 1, and baseline were the timepoints at which blood was sampled. Sequencing used immunoSEQ multiplex PCR; TCRdb keeps in-frame clones, though not all of them. The data contain about 80,000 clones, about 89% of them singletons. The sequence was collected from an adult with an advanced solid tumor such as melanoma, head and neck, liver or kidney cancer. The material sequenced was CD4+ or CD8+ T cells sorted from blood, taken in a trial of the OX40 agonist ivuxolimab.

CDR3 in DNA: TGTGCCAGTCGAGACAGGGGAATAGGTCAGCCCCAGCATTTT. Its translation is CASRDRGIGQPQHF. The chain joins TRBV19 to TRBJ1-5; 8 nucleotides agree with TRBD1. The V and J ends lost 8 bases and 6 bases, in that order; junction bases with no gene match: 9. Germline values: CDR1 LNHDA, CDR2 SQIVND (reference sequence). The CDR3 covers 14 residues.